These T cell receptor beta chains were read from a single sample in a study of T cells in localized non-small cell lung cancer. Sequencing used immunoSEQ multiplex PCR; TCRdb keeps in-frame clones, though not all of them. Of approximately 54,000 clones listed, under 85% are singletons. The input for sequencing was peripheral blood, taken before any cancer treatment. These receptors were taken from a female donor of 60 years or more with stage II squamous cell lung carcinoma. The CDR3 runs from the conserved cysteine through the conserved F or W. A D gene is named only where the DNA matches it firmly. Size is stated for part of the rows, as once, few or many counts, or as a class when the clone is expanded.

>.|TRBV7-3|12|few|TRBJ1-1
TGTGCCAGCAGCTTAATAGGGACTGAAGCTTTCTTT
CASSLIGTEAFF
>TRBD1|TRBV5-1|19|.|TRBJ2-1
TGCGCCAGCAGCTTGGGGGGGACAGAGTGGGCGAGGAAGAACAATGAGCAGTTCTTC
CASSLGGTEWARKNNEQFF
>.|TRBV12-5|12|.|TRBJ2-7
TGTGCTACTCGAGGACAGACCTACGAGCAGTACTTC
CATRGQTYEQYF
>.|TRBV9|14|.|TRBJ1-4
TGTGCCAGCAGCGTCGGTGGGGGTCATGAAAAACTGTTTTTT
CASSVGGGHEKLFF
>.|TRBV5-4|15|few|TRBJ1-6
TGTGCCAGCAGCTTGGGGAGCTCCTATAATTCACCCCTCCACTTT
CASSLGSSYNSPLHF
>.|TRBV7-2|13|few|TRBJ1-1
TGTGCCAGCAGCTTCACCGGGACATTTGAAGCTTTCTTT
CASSFTGTFEAFF
>TRBD2|TRBV4-2|18|.|TRBJ2-3
TGTGCCAGCAGCCATGGACTTAGGACTAGCGGGGGCACAGATACGCAGTATTTT
CASSHGLRTSGGTDTQYF
>TRBD2|TRBV7-2|17|.|TRBJ2-3
TGTGCCAGCAGCTTAGGGGCCCCTAGCGGCGCTCAAGATACGCAGTATTTT
CASSLGAPSGAQDTQYF
>.|TRBV7-9|11|.|TRBJ2-5
TGTGCCAGCAGCTTCAGAGAGACCCAGTACTTC
CASSFRETQYF
>.|TRBV2|14|.|TRBJ1-1
TGTGCCAGCAGTCCGGACACCTTGAACACTGAAGCTTTCTTT
CASSPDTLNTEAFF
>TRBD1|TRBV9|16|few|TRBJ1-1
TGTGCCAGCAGCGTAGGCAGTGGCAGGGGGGAGACTGAAGCTTTCTTT
CASSVGSGRGETEAFF
>.|TRBV5-6|17|.|TRBJ2-4
TGTGCCAGCAGCCCCCAAGAGGTGGGGATAGCCAAAAACATTCAGTACTTC
CASSPQEVGIAKNIQYF
>.|TRBV5-5|14|.|TRBJ1-1
TGTGCCAGCAGCTTCGACCGGGGGCTGACTGAAGCTTTCTTT
CASSFDRGLTEAFF
>.|TRBV10-1|13|.|TRBJ2-7
TGCGCCAGCAGTGAGTCTGGGGTCTACGAGCAGTACTTC
CASSESGVYEQYF
>.|TRBV5-1|16|.|TRBJ2-3
TGCGCCAGCAGCCGCCGGACGGGGACTAGCACAGATACGCAGTATTTT
CASSRRTGTSTDTQYF
>.|TRBV15|13|.|TRBJ1-4
TGTGCCACCAGCCAGGGGATTAATGAAAAACTGTTTTTT
CATSQGINEKLFF